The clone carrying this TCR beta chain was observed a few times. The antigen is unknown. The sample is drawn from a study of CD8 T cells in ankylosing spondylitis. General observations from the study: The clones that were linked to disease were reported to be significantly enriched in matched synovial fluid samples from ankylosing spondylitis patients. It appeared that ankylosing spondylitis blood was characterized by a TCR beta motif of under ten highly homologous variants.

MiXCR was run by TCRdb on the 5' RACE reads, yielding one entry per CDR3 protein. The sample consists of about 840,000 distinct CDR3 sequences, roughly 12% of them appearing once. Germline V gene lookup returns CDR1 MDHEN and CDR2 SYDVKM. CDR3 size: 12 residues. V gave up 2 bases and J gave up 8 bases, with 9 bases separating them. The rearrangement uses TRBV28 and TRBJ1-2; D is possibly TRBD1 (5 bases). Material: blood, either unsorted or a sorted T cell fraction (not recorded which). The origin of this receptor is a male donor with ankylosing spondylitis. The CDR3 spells CASSLGDRGYTF. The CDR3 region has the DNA TGTGCCAGCAGTTTAGGTGACAGAGGCTACACCTTC.